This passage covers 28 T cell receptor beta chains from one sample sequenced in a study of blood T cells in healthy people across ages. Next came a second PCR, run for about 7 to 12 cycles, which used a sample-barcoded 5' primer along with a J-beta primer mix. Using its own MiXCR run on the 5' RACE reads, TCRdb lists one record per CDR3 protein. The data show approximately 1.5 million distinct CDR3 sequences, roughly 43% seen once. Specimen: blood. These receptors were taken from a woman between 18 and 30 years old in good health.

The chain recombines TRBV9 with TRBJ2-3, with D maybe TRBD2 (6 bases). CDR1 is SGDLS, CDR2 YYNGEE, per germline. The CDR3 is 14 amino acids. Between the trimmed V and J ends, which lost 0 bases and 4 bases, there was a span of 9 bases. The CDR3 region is CASSVVGSPDTQYF. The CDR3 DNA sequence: TGTGCCAGCAGCGTAGTCGGGAGCCCAGATACGCAGTATTTT.

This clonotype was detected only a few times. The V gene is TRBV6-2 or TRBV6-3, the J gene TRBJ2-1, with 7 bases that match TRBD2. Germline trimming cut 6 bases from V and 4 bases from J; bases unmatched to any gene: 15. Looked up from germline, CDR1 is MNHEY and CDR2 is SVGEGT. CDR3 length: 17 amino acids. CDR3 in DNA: TGTGCCAGCAGAACAAGAAAGGGGAGCGGGACTTACAATGAGCAGTTCTTC. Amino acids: CASRTRKGSGTYNEQFF.

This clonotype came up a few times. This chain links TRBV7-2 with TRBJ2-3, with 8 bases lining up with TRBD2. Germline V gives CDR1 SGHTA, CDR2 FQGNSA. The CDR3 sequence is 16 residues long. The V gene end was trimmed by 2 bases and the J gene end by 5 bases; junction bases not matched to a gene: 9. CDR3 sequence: CASSLRAGGFVDTQYF. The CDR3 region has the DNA TGTGCCAGCAGCTTACGGGCGGGGGGCTTTGTAGATACGCAGTATTTT.

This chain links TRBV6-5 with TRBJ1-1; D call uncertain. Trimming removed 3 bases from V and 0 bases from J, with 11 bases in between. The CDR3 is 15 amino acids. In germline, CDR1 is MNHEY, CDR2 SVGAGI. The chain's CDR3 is CASSYQPVVNTEAFF. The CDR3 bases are TGTGCCAGCAGTTATCAACCGGTCGTGAACACTGAAGCTTTCTTT.

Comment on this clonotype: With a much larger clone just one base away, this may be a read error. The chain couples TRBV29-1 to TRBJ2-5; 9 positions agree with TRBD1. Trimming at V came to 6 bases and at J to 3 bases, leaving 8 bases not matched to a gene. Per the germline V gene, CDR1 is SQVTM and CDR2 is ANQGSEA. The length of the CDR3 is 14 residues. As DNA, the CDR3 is TGCAGCGTCGCGGGGGACAGGGCGGAAGAGACCCAGTACTTC. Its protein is CSVAGDRAEETQYF.

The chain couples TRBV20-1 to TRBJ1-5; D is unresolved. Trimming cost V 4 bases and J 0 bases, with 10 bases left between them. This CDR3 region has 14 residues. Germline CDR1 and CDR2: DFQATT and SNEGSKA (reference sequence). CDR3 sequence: CSATEGNSNQPQHF. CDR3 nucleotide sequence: TGCAGTGCTACCGAGGGTAATAGCAATCAGCCCCAGCATTTT.

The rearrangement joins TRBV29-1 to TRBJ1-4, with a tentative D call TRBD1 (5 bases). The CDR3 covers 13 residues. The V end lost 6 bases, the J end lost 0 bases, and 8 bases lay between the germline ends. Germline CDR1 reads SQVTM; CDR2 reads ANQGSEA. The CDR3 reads CSVWGATNEKLFF. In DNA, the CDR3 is TGCAGCGTCTGGGGGGCAACTAATGAAAAACTGTTTTTT.

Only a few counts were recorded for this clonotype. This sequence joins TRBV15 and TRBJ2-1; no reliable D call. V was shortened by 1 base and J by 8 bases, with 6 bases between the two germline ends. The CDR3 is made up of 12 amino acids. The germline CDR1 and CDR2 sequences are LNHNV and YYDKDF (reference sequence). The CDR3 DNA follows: TGTGCCACCAGCAGAGTCGCGGATGAGCAGTTCTTC. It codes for CATSRVADEQFF.

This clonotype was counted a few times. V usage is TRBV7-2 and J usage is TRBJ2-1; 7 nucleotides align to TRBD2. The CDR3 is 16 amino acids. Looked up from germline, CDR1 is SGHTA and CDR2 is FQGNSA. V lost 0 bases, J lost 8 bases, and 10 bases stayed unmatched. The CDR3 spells CASSLAGTNKAHEQFF. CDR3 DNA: TGTGCCAGCAGCTTAGCCGGGACTAATAAGGCCCATGAGCAGTTCTTC.

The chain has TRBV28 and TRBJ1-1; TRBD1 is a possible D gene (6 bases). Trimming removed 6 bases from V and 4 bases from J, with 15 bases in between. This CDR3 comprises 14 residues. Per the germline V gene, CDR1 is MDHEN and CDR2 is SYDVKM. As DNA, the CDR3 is TGTGCCAGCAGGTCGGACAGAGGAATCACTGAAGCTTTCTTT. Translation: CASRSDRGITEAFF.

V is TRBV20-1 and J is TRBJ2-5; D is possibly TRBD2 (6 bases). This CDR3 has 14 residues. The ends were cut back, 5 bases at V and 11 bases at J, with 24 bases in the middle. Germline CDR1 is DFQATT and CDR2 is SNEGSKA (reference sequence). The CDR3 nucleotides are TGCAGTGCTGAAACGGGACTGGAAAGGGGAGAGCAGTACTTC. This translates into CSAETGLERGEQYF.

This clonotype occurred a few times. CDR3 sequence reads: CASSNAVEQFF. CDR3 DNA sequence: TGTGCCAGCAGCAACGCAGTTGAGCAGTTCTTC. The rearrangement uses TRBV7-2 and TRBJ2-1; D gene uncertain. V lost 5 bases, J lost 9 bases, and 8 bases lay in between. Germline V gene lookup returns CDR1 SGHTA and CDR2 FQGNSA. This CDR3 spans 11 amino acids.

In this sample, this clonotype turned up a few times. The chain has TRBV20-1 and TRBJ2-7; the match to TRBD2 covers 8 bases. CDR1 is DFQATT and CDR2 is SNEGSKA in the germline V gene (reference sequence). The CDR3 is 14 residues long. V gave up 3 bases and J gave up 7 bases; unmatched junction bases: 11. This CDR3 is CSARGTRWGDEQYF. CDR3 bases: TGCAGTGCTAGGGGGACTAGGTGGGGTGATGAGCAGTACTTC.

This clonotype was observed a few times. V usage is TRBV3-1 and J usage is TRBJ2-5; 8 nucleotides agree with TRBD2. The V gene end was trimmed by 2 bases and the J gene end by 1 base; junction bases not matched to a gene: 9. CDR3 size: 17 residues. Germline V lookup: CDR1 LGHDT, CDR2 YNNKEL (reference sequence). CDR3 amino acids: CASSQYVLADFQETQYF. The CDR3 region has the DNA TGTGCCAGCAGCCAATACGTACTAGCGGACTTCCAAGAGACCCAGTACTTC.

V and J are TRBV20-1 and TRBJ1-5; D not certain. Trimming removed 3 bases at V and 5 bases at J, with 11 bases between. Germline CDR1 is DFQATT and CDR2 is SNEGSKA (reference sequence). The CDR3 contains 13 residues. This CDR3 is CSARTGFDQPQHF. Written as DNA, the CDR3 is TGCAGTGCTAGGACGGGATTCGATCAGCCCCAGCATTTT.

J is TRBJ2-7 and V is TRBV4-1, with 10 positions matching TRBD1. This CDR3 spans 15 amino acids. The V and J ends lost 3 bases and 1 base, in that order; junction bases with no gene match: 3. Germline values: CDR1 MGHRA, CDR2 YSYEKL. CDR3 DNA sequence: TGCGCCAGCAGCCACTCGGACAGGGGGTCCTACGAGCAGTACTTC. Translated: CASSHSDRGSYEQYF.

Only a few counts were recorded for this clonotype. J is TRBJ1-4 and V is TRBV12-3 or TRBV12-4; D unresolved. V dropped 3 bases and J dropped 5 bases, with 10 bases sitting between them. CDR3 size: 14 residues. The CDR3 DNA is TGTGCCAGCAGTTTCAGCAGCCAAAATGAAAAACTGTTTTTT. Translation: CASSFSSQNEKLFF.

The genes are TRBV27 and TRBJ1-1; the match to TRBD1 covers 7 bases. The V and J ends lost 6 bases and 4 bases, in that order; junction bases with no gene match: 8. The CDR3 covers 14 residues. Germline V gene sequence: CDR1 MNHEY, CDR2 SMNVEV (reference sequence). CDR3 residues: CASRVDRAGTEAFF. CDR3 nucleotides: TGTGCCAGCAGGGTAGACAGGGCGGGCACTGAAGCTTTCTTT.

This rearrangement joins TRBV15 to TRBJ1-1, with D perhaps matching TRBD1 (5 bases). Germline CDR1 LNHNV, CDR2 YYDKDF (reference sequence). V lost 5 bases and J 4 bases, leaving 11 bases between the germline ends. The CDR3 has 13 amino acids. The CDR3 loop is CATSPPGVTEAFF. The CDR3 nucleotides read TGTGCCACCAGCCCCCCGGGGGTCACTGAAGCTTTCTTT.

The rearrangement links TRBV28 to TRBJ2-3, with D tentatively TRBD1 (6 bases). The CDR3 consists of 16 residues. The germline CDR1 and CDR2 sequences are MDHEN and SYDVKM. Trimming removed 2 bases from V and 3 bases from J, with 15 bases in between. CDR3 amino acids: CASSLNPGHRTDTQYF. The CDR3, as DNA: TGTGCCAGCAGTTTAAACCCGGGACACCGAACAGATACGCAGTATTTT.

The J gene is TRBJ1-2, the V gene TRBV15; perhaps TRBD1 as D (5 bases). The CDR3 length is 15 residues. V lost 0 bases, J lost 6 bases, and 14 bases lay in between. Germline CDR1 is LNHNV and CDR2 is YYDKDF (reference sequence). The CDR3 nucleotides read TGTGCCACCAGCAGAGATTGGGGGTCTATAGATGGCTACACCTTC. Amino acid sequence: CATSRDWGSIDGYTF.

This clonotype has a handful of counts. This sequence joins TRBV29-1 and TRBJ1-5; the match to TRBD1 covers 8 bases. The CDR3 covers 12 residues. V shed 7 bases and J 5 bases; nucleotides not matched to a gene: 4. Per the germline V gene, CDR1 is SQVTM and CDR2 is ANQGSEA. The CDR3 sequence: CSAGQVDQPQHF. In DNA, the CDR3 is TGCAGCGCGGGACAGGTGGATCAGCCCCAGCATTTT.

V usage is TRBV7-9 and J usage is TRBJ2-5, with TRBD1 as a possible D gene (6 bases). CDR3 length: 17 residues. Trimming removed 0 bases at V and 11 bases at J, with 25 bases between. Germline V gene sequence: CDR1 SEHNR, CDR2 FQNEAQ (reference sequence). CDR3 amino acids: CASSLAGFTGLINEQYF. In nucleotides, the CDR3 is TGTGCCAGCAGCTTAGCGGGTTTTACAGGGCTGATCAATGAGCAGTACTTC.

The CDR3 is CASTPTGTSGRVNEQFF. The CDR3 DNA sequence: TGTGCCAGCACCCCAACCGGGACTAGCGGGAGGGTTAATGAGCAGTTCTTC. This sequence joins TRBV27 and TRBJ2-1, with 16 bases fitting TRBD2. Per germline, CDR1 MNHEY and CDR2 SMNVEV (reference sequence). V trimming: 7 bases; J trimming: 7 bases; junction bases outside the gene matches: 10. CDR3 length: 17 amino acids.

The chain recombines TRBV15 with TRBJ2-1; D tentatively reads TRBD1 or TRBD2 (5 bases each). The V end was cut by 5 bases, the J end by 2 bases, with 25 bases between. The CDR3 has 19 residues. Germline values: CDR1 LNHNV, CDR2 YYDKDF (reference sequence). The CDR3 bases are TGTGCCACCAGCGAACAAGACCCGGGACGCCTTTCGACCTACAATGAGCAGTTCTTC. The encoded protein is CATSEQDPGRLSTYNEQFF.

CDR3 amino acids: CASSPLGRDGDEQFF. CDR3 coding DNA: TGTGCCAGCAGCCCTCTCGGCAGGGACGGGGATGAGCAGTTCTTC. The chain combines TRBV6-2 or TRBV6-3 with TRBJ2-1, with D perhaps given as TRBD1 or TRBD2 (5 bases each). The germline V gene has CDR1 MNHEY and CDR2 SVGEGT. This CDR3 is built from 15 residues. The V gene lost 6 bases and the J gene lost 8 bases, with 20 bases spanning the gap.

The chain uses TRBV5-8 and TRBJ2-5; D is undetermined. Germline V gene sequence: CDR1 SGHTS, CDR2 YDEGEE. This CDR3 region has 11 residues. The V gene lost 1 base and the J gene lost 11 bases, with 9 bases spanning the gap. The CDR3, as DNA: TGTGCCAGCAGCTTGAAAAAGCAGCAGTACTTC. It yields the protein CASSLKKQQYF.

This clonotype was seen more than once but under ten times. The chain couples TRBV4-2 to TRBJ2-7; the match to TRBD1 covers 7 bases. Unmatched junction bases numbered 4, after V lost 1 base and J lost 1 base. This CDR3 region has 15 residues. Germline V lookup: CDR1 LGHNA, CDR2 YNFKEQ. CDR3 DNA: TGTGCCAGCAGCCAAGGCAGGGACAGTTCCTACGAGCAGTACTTC. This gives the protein CASSQGRDSSYEQYF.